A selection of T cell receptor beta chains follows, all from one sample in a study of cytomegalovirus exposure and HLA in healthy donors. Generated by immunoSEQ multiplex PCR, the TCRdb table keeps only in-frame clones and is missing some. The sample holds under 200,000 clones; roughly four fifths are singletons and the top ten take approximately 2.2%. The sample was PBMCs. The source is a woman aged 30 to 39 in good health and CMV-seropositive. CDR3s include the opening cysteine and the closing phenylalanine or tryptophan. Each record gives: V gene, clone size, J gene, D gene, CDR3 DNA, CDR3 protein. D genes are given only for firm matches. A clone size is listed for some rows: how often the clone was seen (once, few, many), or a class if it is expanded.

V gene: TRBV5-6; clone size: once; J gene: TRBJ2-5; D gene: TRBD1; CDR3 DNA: TGTGCCAGAATCCAGGACAGGGGGCAAGAGACCCAGTACTTC; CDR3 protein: CARIQDRGQETQYF
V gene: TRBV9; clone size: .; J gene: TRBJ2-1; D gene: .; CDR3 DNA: TGTGCCAGCAGCGTAGGGGGGGTCTACAATGAGCAGTTCTTC; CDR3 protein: CASSVGGVYNEQFF
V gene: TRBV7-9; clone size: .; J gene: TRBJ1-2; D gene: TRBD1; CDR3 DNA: TGTGCCAGCAGCCCCGGGGACAGCGGCTATGGCTACACCTTC; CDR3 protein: CASSPGDSGYGYTF
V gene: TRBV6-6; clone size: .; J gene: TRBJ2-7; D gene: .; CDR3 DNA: TGTGCCAGCAGCCAGGGTTTTCCCTACGAGCAGTACTTC; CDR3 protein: CASSQGFPYEQYF
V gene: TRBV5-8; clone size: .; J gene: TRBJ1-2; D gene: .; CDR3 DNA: TGTGCCAGCAGCTTGGCCTTAGGTCGGAGCTATGGCTACACCTTC; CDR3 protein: CASSLALGRSYGYTF
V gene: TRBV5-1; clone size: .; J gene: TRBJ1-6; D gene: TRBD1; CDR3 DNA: TGCGCCAGCAGCGCGGGACAGCCGGGACGGACTCTTAATTCACCCCTCCACTTT; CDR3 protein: CASSAGQPGRTLNSPLHF
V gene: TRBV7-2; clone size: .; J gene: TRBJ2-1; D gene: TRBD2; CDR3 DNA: TGTGCCAGCAGCCTCGAGACTAGCGCGACCTACAATGAGCAGTTCTTC; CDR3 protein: CASSLETSATYNEQFF
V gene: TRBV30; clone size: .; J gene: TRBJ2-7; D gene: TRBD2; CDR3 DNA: TGTGCCTGGAGTGTGCCCGTGGTGGCTAGCGGATACTACGAGCAGTACTTC; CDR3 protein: CAWSVPVVASGYYEQYF
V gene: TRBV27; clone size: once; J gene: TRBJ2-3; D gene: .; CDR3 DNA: TGTGCCAGCACACCCTTAACTAAGAGGGGCACAGATACGCAGTATTTT; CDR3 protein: CASTPLTKRGTDTQYF
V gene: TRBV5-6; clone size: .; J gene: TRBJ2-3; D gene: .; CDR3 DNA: TGTGCCAGCAGCCATAGTCTAGAGCCCTTCACAGATACGCAGTATTTT; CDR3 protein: CASSHSLEPFTDTQYF
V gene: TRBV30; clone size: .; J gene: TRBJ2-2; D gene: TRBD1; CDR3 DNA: TGTGCCTGGAGTGACGGGACAGGGGGAATCGGTGAGCTGTTTTTT; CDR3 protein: CAWSDGTGGIGELFF
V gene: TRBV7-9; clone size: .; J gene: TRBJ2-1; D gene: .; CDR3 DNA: TGTGCCAGCAGCTTAGGGTTAGCGGCGGGTACAAACCGCAATGAGCAGTTCTTC; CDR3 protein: CASSLGLAAGTNRNEQFF
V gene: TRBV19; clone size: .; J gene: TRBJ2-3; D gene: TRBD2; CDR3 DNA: TGTGCCAGTAGGGGGAGGGGGACTAGCGGGGCGGGTAGGGATACGCAGTATTTT; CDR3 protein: CASRGRGTSGAGRDTQYF
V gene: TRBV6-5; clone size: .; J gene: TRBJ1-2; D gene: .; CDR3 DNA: TGTGCCAGCAGTAAGACATGGGCAGGGGACTATGGCTACACCTTC; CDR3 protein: CASSKTWAGDYGYTF
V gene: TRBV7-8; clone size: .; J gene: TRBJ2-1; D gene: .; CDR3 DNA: TGTGCCAGCAGCTTAGCGGACAAGCAGTTCTTC; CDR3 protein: CASSLADKQFF
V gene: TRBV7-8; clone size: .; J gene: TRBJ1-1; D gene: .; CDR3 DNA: TGTGCCAGCAGCCCCGGCAGGGGTTCGACTGAAGCTTTCTTT; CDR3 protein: CASSPGRGSTEAFF
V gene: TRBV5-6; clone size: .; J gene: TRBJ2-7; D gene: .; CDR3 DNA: TGTGCCAGCAGACCCTACGACAGATCCTACGAGCAGTACTTC; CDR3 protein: CASRPYDRSYEQYF
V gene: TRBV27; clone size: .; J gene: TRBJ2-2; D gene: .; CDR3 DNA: TGTGCCAGCAGTTCCACGAACACCGGGGAGCTGTTTTTT; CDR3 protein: CASSSTNTGELFF
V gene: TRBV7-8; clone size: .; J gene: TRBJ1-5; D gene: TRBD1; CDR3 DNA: TGTGCCAGCAGCCCAGGGGGCGATCTGAGCAATCAGCCCCAGCATTTT; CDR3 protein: CASSPGGDLSNQPQHF
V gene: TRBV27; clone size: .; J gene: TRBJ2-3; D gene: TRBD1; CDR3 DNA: TGTGCCAGCAGTCCGGGACAGGGGGCGCCCGGCACAGATACGCAGTATTTT; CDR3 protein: CASSPGQGAPGTDTQYF
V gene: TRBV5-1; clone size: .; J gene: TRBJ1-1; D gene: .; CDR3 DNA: TGCGCCAGCAGCTTCCAGGGGCCTACGAACACTGAAGCTTTCTTT; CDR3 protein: CASSFQGPTNTEAFF
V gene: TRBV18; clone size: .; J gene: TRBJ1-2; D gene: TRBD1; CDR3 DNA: TGTGCCAGCTCACCGGGACAGGGGTCCATGAACACCTTC; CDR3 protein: CASSPGQGSMNTF
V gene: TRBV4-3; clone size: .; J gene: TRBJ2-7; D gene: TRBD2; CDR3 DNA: TGCGCCAGCAGCCAAGATCTCCTAGCGGGGCTTGGGGAGCAGTACTTC; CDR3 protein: CASSQDLLAGLGEQYF
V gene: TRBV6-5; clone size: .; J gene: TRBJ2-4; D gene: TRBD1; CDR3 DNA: TGTGCCAGCAGTGGACAGGGAAACATTCAGTACTTC; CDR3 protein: CASSGQGNIQYF
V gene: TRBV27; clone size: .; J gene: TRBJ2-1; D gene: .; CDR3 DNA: TGTGCCAGCAGTCCCAGGGATCCCGGTGGGAAGCAGTTCTTC; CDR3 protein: CASSPRDPGGKQFF